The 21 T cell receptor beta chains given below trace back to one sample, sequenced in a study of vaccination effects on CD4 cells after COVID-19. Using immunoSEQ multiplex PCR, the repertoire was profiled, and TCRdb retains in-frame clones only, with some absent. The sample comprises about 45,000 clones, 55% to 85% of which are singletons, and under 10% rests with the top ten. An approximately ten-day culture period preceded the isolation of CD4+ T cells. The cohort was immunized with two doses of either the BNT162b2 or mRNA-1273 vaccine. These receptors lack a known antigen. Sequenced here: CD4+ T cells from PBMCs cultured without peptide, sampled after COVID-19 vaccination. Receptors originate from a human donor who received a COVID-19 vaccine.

In DNA, the CDR3 is TGTGCCAGCAGTGAAACACCGGGACAGGGGGGCTCTGAAGCTTTCTTT. This encodes CASSETPGQGGSEAFF. The chain joins TRBV6-1 to TRBJ1-1; 11 bases are a match to TRBD1. This CDR3 region has 16 residues. Trimming at V came to 2 bases and at J to 6 bases, leaving 8 bases not matched to a gene. Germline-derived CDR1 and CDR2 are MNHNS and SASEGT.

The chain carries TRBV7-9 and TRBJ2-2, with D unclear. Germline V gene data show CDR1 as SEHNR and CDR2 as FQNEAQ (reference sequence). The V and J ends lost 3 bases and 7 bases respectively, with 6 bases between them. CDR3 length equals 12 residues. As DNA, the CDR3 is TGTGCCAGCAGCTTGCCGCTCGGGGAGCTGTTTTTT. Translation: CASSLPLGELFF. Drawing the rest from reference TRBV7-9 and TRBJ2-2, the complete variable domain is DTGVSQNPRHKITKRGQNVTFRCDPISEHNRLYWYRQTLGQGPEFLTYFQNEAQLEKSRLLSDRFSAERPKGSFSTLEIQRTEQGDSAMYLCASSLPLGELFFGEGSRLTVL.

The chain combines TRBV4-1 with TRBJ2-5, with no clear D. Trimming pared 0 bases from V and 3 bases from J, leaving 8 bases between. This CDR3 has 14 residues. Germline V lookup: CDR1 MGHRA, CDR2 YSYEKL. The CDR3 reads CASSQDRRKETQYF. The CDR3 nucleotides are TGCGCCAGCAGCCAAGATCGAAGGAAAGAGACCCAGTACTTC.

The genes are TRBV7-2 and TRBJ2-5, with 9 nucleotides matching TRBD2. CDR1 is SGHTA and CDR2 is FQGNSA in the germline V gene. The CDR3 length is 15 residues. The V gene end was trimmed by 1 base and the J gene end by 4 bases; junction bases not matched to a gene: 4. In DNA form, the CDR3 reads TGTGCCAGCAGCTTAGAGCGGACTAGCGCAGAGACCCAGTACTTC. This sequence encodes CASSLERTSAETQYF. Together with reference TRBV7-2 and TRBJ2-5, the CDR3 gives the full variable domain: GAGVSQSPSNKVTEKGKDVELRCDPISGHTALYWYRQSLGQGLEFLIYFQGNSAPDKSGLPSDRFSAERTGGSVSTLTIQRTQQEDSAVYLCASSLERTSAETQYFGPGTRLLVL.

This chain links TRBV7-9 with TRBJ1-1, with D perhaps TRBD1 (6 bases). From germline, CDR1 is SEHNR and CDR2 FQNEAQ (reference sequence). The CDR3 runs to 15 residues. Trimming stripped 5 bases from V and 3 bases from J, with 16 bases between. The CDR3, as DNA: TGTGCCAGCAGCATGAGGGACATCGAGTACACTGAAGCTTTCTTT. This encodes CASSMRDIEYTEAFF.

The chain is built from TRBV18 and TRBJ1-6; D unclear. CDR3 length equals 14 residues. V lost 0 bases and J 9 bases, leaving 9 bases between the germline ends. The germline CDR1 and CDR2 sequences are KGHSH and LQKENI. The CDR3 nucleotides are TGTGCCAGCTCACCACCCCAAGCGAGTTCACCCCTCCACTTT. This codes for CASSPPQASSPLHF.

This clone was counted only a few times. Written as DNA, the CDR3 is TGTGCCAGTAGCGCCCAGGGAGCTGCCCTCGTCCCTTCACCCCTCCACTTT. Its translation: CASSAQGAALVPSPLHF. The chain links TRBV19 to TRBJ1-6; TRBD1 might be the D (5 bases). Trimming removed 6 bases at V and 9 bases at J, with 24 bases between. The CDR3 length is 17 residues. Per germline, CDR1 LNHDA and CDR2 SQIVND (reference sequence). The full variable domain, its missing parts supplied by reference TRBV19 and TRBJ1-6, is DGGITQSPKYLFRKEGQNVTLSCEQNLNHDAMYWYRQDPGQGLRLIYYSQIVNDFQKGDIAEGYSVSREKKESFPLTVTSAQKNPTAFYLCASSAQGAALVPSPLHFGNGTRLTVT.

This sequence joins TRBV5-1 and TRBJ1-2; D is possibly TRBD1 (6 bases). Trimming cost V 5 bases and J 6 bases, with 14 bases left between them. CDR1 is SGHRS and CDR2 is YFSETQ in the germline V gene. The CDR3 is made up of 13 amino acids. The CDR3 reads CASRPGGADGYTF. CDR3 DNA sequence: TGCGCCAGCAGACCGGGGGGCGCAGATGGCTACACCTTC. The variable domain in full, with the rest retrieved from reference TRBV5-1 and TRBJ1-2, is KAGVTQTPRYLIKTRGQQVTLSCSPISGHRSVSWYQQTPGQGLQFLFEYFSETQRNKGNFPGRFSGRQFSNSRSEMNVSTLELGDSALYLCASRPGGADGYTFGSGTRLTVV.

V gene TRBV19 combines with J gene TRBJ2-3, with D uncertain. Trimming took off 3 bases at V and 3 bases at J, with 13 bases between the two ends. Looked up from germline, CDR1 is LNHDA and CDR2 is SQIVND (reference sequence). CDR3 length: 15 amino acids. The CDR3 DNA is TGTGCCAGTAGTATGGTACACACCGGGACAGATACGCAGTATTTT. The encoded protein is CASSMVHTGTDTQYF.

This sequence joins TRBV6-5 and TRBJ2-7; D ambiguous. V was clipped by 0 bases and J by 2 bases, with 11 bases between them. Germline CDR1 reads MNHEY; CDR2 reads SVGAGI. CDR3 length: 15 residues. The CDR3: CASSYSETETYEQYF. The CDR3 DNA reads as TGTGCCAGCAGTTACTCGGAGACGGAGACCTACGAGCAGTACTTC.

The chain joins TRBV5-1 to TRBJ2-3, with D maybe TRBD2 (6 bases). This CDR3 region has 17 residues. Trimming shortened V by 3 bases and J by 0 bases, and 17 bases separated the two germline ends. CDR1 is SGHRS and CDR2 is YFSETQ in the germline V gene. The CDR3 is CASSSGAHKTSTDTQYF. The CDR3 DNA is TGCGCCAGCAGCTCGGGAGCTCACAAGACTAGCACAGATACGCAGTATTTT.

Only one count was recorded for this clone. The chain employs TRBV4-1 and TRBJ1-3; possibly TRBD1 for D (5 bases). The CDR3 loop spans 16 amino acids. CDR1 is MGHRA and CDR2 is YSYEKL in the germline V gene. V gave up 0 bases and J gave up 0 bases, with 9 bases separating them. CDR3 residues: CASSQDGGASGNTIYF. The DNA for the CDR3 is TGCGCCAGCAGCCAAGATGGAGGGGCCTCTGGAAACACCATATATTTT.

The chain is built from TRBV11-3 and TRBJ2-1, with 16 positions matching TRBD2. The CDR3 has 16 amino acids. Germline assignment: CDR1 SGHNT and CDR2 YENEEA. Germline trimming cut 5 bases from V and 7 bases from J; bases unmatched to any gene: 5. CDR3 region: CASSPGTSGRGNEQFF. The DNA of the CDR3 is TGTGCCAGCAGCCCCGGGACTAGCGGGAGGGGAAATGAGCAGTTCTTC.

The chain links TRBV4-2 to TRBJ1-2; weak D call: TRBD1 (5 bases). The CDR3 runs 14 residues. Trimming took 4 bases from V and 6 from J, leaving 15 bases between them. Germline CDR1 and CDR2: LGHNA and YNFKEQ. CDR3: CASSRTSGRDGYTF. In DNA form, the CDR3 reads TGTGCCAGCAGCCGCACATCAGGGAGGGATGGCTACACCTTC.

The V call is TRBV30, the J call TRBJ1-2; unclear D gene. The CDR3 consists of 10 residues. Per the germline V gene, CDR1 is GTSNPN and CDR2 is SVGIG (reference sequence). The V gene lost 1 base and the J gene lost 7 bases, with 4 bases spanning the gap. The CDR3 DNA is TGTGCCTGGAGTGGAGGTGGCTACACCTTC. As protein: CAWSGGGYTF.

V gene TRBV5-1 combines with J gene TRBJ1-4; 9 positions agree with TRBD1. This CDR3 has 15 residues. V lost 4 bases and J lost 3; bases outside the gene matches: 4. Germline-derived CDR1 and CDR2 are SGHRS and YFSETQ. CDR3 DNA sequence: TGCGCCAGCAGCGCTCGGACAGGGGCTAATGAAAAACTGTTTTTT. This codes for CASSARTGANEKLFF.

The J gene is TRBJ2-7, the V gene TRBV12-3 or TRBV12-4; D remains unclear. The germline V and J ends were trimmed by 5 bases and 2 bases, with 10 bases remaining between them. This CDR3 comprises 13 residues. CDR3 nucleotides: TGTGCCAGCAGTCAACGCGTGGCCTACGAGCAGTACTTC. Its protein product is CASSQRVAYEQYF.

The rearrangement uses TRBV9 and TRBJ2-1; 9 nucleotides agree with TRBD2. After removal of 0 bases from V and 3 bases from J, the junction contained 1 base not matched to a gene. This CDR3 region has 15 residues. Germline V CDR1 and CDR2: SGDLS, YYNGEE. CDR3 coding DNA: TGTGCCAGCAGCGTAGGGACTAGCGACTACAATGAGCAGTTCTTC. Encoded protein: CASSVGTSDYNEQFF.

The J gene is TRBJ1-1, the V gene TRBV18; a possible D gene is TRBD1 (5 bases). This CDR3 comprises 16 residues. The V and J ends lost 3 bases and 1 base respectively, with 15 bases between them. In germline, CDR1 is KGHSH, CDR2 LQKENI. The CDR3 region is CASSPRSQARNTEAFF. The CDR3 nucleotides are TGTGCCAGCTCACCGCGTTCACAGGCCAGGAACACTGAAGCTTTCTTT.

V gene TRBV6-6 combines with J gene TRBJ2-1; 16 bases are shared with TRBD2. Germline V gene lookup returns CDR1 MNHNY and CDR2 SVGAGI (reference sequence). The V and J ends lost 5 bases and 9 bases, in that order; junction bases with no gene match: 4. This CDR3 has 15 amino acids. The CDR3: CASSIGTSGGVEQFF. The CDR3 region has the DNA TGTGCCAGCAGTATTGGGACTAGCGGGGGGGTTGAGCAGTTCTTC.

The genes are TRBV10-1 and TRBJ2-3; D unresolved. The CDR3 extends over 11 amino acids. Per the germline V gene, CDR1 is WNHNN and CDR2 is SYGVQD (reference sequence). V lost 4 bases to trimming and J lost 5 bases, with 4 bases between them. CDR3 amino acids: CASSVGDTQYF. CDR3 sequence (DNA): TGCGCCAGCAGTGTAGGAGATACGCAGTATTTT.